These 14 T cell receptor beta chains came from one sample sequenced in a study of T cell responses to AZD1222 COVID-19 vaccine. Only in-frame clones appear in the TCRdb table, and some are missing; sequencing was by immunoSEQ multiplex PCR. This table has about 150,000 clones, 91% appearing once. The source was peripheral blood, collected on day 0 of AZD1222 vaccination. All receptors come from an adult in good health.

A few counts support this clone. The V and J genes are TRBV11-1 and TRBJ2-1; D remains unclear. Germline V gives CDR1 SGHAT, CDR2 FQDESV (reference sequence). The CDR3 has 15 amino acids. The V and J ends lost 2 bases and 0 bases respectively, with 8 bases between them. As DNA, the CDR3 is TGTGCCAGCAGCTTAACCCAGGACTCCTACAATGAGCAGTTCTTC. Translating it yields CASSLTQDSYNEQFF.

This chain connects TRBV9 to TRBJ2-2; TRBD1 matches at 7 bases. CDR1 and CDR2 (germline): SGDLS, YYNGEE. V shed 4 bases and J 8 bases; nucleotides not matched to a gene: 2. The CDR3 extends over 12 amino acids. The CDR3 sequence is CASSPGGGELFF. The CDR3 DNA reads TGTGCCAGCAGCCCAGGGGGTGGGGAGCTGTTTTTT.

J is TRBJ1-4 and V is TRBV9, with a possible D match to TRBD1 (6 bases). The CDR3 covers 14 residues. The germline V and J ends were trimmed by 3 bases and 8 bases, with 14 bases remaining between them. Germline CDR1 is SGDLS and CDR2 is YYNGEE. CDR3 region: CASSAGNRDEKLFF. The CDR3 region has the DNA TGTGCCAGCAGCGCAGGGAACAGGGACGAAAAACTGTTTTTT.

The sample holds one count of this clone. This chain links TRBV7-3 with TRBJ1-2; 8 nucleotides line up with TRBD1. This CDR3 spans 13 amino acids. Germline V gene lookup returns CDR1 SGHTA and CDR2 FQGTGA. V lost 5 bases to trimming and J lost 8 bases; unmatched junction nucleotides: 7. In DNA form, the CDR3 reads TGTGCCAGCAGCAGCTCAGGGGGCGGCGGCTACACCTTC. It codes for CASSSSGGGGYTF.

The J gene is TRBJ2-4, the V gene TRBV27, with a weak D call TRBD2 (6 bases). Germline CDR1 is MNHEY and CDR2 is SMNVEV (reference sequence). The CDR3 covers 13 residues. V lost 8 bases, J lost 4 bases, and 12 bases lay in between. CDR3 DNA sequence: TGTGCCAGCTCCGGGACTCCGAAAAACATTCAGTACTTC. This sequence encodes CASSGTPKNIQYF.

The V gene is TRBV28, the J gene TRBJ1-4; D is ambiguous. V was cut by 1 base and J by 8 bases, with 8 bases left in between. The length of the CDR3 is 13 residues. CDR1 and CDR2 (germline): MDHEN, SYDVKM. The CDR3 bases are TGTGCCAGCAGTTTATTTCCGGAGGAAAAACTGTTTTTT. This translates into CASSLFPEEKLFF.

The chain joins TRBV28 to TRBJ1-1, with D uncertain. V was shortened by 4 bases and J by 1 base, with 16 bases between the two germline ends. Per germline, CDR1 MDHEN and CDR2 SYDVKM. The CDR3 covers 16 residues. CDR3 sequence: CASSSPRANRNTEAFF. CDR3 nucleotide sequence: TGTGCCAGCAGTTCCCCTCGAGCGAATAGGAACACTGAAGCTTTCTTT.

The chain recombines TRBV6-4 with TRBJ2-3; TRBD2 agrees at 7 bases. Germline values: CDR1 MRHNA, CDR2 SNTAGT. The ends lost 8 bases at V and 4 bases at J; junction bases unmatched: 18. CDR3 length: 17 residues. The CDR3 nucleotides are TGTGCCAGCCGCGTGGCGGCGGTGCGGGAGCGGTCAGATACGCAGTATTTT. Encoded protein: CASRVAAVRERSDTQYF.

This chain uses TRBV6-6 with TRBJ1-5; 7 positions agree with TRBD1. The CDR3 sequence is 14 residues long. Germline CDR1 and CDR2: MNHNY and SVGAGI (reference sequence). After removal of 2 bases from V and 7 bases from J, the junction contained 5 bases not matched to a gene. The DNA of the CDR3 is TGTGCCAGCAGTTACCGACAGGGAGACCAGCCCCAGCATTTT. Its translation is CASSYRQGDQPQHF.

This chain connects TRBV28 to TRBJ1-5; D gene ambiguous. The CDR3 has 12 amino acids. Trimming stripped 7 bases from V and 5 bases from J, with 9 bases between. Germline CDR1 and CDR2: MDHEN and SYDVKM. CDR3: CASTGPYQPQHF. The DNA for the CDR3 is TGTGCCAGCACGGGCCCATATCAGCCCCAGCATTTT.

V gene TRBV10-3 combines with J gene TRBJ1-1; D unclear. The germline gives CDR1 ENHRY, CDR2 SYGVKD. V lost 0 bases and J 1 base, leaving 9 bases between the germline ends. CDR3 length: 15 residues. The CDR3 here is CAISESNRENTEAFF. The DNA of the CDR3 is TGTGCCATCAGTGAGTCGAACCGGGAGAACACTGAAGCTTTCTTT.

The chain has TRBV7-8 and TRBJ2-4; 15 bases fit TRBD2. The CDR3 is made up of 16 amino acids. V was clipped by 5 bases and J by 9 bases; unmatched bases: 8. Germline V CDR1 and CDR2: SGHVS, FQNEAQ. CDR3 sequence reads: CASSPGLAGGLSIQYF. CDR3 sequence (DNA): TGTGCCAGCAGCCCAGGACTAGCGGGGGGGCTGAGCATTCAGTACTTC.

The rearrangement links TRBV9 to TRBJ1-6; tentatively, D is TRBD1 (6 bases). The V and J ends lost 0 bases and 9 bases respectively, with 16 bases between them. The CDR3 consists of 16 residues. Germline-derived CDR1 and CDR2 are SGDLS and YYNGEE. The CDR3 is CASSVGGAGEGSPLHF. The CDR3 DNA sequence: TGTGCCAGCAGCGTAGGAGGGGCAGGGGAAGGTTCACCCCTCCACTTT.

This sequence joins TRBV15 and TRBJ2-1, with D uncertain. The CDR3 extends over 18 amino acids. Per the germline V gene, CDR1 is LNHNV and CDR2 is YYDKDF (reference sequence). Trimming shortened V by 2 bases and J by 3 bases, and 20 bases separated the two germline ends. The CDR3 sequence: CATSRLPALVAYYNEQFF. CDR3 coding DNA: TGTGCCACCAGCAGACTCCCCGCGTTAGTAGCTTACTACAATGAGCAGTTCTTC.